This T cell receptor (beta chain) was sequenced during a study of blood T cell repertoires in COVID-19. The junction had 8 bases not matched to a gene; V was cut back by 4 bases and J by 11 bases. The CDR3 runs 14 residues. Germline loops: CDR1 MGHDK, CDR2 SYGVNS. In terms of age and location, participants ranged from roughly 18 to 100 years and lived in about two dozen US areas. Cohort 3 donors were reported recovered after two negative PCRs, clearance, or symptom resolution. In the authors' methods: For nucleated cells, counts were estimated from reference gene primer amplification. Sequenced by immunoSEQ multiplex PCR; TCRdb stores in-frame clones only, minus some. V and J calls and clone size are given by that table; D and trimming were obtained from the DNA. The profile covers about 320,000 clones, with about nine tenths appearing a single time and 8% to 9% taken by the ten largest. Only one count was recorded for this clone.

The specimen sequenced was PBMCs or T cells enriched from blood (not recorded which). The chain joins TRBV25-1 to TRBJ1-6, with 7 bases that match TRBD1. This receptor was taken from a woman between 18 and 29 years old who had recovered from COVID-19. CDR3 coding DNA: TGTGCCAGCAGTGTACCGGGACAGACAACACCCCTCCACTTT. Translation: CASSVPGQTTPLHF.